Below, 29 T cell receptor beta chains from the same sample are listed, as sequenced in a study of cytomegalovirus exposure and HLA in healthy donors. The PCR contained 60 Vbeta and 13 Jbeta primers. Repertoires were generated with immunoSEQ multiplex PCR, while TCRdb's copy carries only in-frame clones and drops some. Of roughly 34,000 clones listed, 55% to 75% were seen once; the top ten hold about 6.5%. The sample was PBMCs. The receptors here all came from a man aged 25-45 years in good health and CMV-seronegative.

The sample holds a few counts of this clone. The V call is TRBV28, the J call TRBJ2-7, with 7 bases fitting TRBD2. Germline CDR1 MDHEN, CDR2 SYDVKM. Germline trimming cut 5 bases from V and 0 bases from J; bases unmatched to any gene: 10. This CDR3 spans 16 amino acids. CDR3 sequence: CASSLPGGGSSYEQYF. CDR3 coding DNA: TGTGCCAGCAGTCTACCTGGGGGGGGAAGCTCCTACGAGCAGTACTTC.

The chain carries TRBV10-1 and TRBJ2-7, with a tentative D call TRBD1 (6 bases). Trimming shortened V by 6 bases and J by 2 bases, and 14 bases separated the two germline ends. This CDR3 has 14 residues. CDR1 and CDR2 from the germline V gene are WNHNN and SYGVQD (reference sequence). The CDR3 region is CASSGQGIPYEQYF. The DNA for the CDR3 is TGCGCCAGCAGCGGGCAGGGGATCCCCTACGAGCAGTACTTC.

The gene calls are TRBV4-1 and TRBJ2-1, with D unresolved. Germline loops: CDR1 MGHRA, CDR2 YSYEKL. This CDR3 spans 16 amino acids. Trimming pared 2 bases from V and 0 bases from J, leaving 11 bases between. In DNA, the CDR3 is TGCGCCAGCAGCCAATACCTAGAAGGCTCCTACAATGAGCAGTTCTTC. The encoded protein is CASSQYLEGSYNEQFF.

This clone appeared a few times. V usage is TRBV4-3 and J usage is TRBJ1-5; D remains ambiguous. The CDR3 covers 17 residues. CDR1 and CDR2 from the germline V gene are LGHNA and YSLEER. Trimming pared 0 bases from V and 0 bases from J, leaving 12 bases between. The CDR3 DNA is TGCGCCAGCAGCCAAGATTTCCAAGACTATAGCAATCAGCCCCAGCATTTT. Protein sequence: CASSQDFQDYSNQPQHF.

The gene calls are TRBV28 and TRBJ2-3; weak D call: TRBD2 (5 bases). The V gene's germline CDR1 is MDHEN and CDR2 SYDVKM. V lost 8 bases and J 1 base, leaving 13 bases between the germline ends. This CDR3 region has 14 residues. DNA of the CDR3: TGTGCCAGCGCCAACGGACTTGGCACAGATACGCAGTATTTT. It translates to CASANGLGTDTQYF.

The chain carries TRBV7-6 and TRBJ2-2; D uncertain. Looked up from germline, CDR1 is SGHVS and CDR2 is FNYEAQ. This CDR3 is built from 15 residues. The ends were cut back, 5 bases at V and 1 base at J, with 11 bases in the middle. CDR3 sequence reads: CASSPRRGNTGELFF. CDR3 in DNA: TGTGCCAGCAGCCCCCGACGCGGGAACACCGGGGAGCTGTTTTTT. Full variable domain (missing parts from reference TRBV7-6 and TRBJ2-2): GAGVSQSPRYKVTKRGQDVALRCDPISGHVSLYWYRQALGQGPEFLTYFNYEAQQDKSGLPNDRFSAERPEGSISTLTIQRTEQRDSAMYRCASSPRRGNTGELFFGEGSRLTVL.

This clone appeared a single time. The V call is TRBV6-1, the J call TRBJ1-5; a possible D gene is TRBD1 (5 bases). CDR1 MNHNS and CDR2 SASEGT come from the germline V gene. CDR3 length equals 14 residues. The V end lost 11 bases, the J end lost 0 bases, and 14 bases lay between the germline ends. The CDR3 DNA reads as TGTGCCCGACGCAGGGACTATAGCAATCAGCCCCAGCATTTT. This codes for CARRRDYSNQPQHF.

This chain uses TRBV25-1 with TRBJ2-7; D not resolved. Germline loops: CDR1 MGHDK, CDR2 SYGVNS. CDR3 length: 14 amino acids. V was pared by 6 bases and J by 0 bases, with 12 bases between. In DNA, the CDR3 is TGTGCCAGCAGCGACCGCTGGAGCTCCTACGAGCAGTACTTC. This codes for CASSDRWSSYEQYF.

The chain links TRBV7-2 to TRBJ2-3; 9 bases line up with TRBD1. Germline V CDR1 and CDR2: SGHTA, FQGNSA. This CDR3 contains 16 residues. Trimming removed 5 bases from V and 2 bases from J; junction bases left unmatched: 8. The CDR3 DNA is TGTGCCAGCAGCCATCACAGGGGGCGCTTCACAGATACGCAGTATTTT. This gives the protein CASSHHRGRFTDTQYF.

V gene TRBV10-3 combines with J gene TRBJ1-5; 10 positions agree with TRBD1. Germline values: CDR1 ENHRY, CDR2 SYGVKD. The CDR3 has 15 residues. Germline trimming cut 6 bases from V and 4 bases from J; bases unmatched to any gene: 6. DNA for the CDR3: TGTGCCATCAGCAGCCCGGGACAGGGGAATCAGCCCCAGCATTTT. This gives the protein CAISSPGQGNQPQHF.

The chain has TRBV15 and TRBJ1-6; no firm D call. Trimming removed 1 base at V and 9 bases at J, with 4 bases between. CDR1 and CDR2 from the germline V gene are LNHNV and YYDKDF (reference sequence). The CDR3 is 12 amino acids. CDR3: CATSRVSSPLHF. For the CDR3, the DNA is TGTGCCACCAGCAGAGTCAGTTCACCCCTCCACTTT.

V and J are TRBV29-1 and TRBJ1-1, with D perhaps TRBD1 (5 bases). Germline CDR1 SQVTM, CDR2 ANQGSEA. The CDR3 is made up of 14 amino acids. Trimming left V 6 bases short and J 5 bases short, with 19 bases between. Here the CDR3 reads CSVDIYGGGTEAFF. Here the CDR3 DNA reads TGCAGCGTGGACATCTATGGCGGTGGGACTGAAGCTTTCTTT.

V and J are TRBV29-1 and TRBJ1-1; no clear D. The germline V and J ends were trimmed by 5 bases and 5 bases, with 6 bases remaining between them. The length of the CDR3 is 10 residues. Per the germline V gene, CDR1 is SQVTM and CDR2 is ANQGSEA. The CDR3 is CSVTKTEAFF. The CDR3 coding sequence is TGCAGCGTTACAAAGACTGAAGCTTTCTTT.

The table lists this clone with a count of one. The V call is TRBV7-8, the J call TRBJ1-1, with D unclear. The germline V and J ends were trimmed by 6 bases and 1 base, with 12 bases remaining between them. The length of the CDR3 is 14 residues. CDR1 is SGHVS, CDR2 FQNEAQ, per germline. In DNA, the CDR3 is TGTGCCAGCAGAATTGGACGGGAGAACACTGAAGCTTTCTTT. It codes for CASRIGRENTEAFF.

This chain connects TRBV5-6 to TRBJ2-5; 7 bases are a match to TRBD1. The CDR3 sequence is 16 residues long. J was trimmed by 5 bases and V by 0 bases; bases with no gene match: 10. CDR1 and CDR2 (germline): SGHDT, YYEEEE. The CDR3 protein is CASSLVGVRGKETQYF. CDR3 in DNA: TGTGCCAGCAGCTTGGTTGGCGTCAGGGGGAAGGAGACCCAGTACTTC. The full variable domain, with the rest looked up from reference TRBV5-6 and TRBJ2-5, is DAGVTQSPTHLIKTRGQQVTLRCSPKSGHDTVSWYQQALGQGPQFIFQYYEEEERQRGNFPDRFSGHQFPNYSSELNVNALLLGDSALYLCASSLVGVRGKETQYFGPGTRLLVL.

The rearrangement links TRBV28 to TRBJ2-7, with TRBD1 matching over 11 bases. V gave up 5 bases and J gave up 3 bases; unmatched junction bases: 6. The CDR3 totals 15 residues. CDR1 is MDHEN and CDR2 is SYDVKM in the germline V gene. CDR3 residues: CASSSPGTGGYEQYF. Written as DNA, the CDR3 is TGTGCCAGCAGTAGTCCCGGGACAGGGGGCTACGAGCAGTACTTC.

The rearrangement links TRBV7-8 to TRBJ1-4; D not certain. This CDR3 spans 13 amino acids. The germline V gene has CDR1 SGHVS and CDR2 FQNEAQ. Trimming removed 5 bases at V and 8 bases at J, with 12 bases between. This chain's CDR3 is CASSHGRREKLFF. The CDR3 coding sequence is TGTGCCAGCAGCCATGGACGGAGGGAAAAACTGTTTTTT.

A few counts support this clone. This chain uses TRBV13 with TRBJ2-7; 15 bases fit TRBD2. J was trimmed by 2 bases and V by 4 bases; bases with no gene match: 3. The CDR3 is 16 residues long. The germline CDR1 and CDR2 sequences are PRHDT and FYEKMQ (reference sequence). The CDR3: CASSWGLAGGTYEQYF. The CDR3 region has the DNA TGTGCCAGCAGCTGGGGACTAGCGGGAGGAACCTACGAGCAGTACTTC.

The CDR3 is CASSLALGGTQYF. The CDR3 coding sequence is TGTGCCAGCAGCTTAGCGCTAGGGGGGACCCAGTACTTC. V is TRBV7-8 and J is TRBJ2-5, with D possibly matching TRBD1 (6 bases). The germline V gene has CDR1 SGHVS and CDR2 FQNEAQ. This CDR3 contains 13 residues. With 0 bases removed from V and 7 bases from J, the gap between germline ends came to 9 bases.

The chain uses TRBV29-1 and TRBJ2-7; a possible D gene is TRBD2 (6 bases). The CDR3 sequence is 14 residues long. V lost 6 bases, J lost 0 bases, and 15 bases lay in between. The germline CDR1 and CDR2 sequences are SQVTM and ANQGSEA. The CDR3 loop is CSVSGPGVSYEQYF. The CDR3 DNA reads TGCAGCGTCTCTGGACCGGGGGTCTCCTACGAGCAGTACTTC.

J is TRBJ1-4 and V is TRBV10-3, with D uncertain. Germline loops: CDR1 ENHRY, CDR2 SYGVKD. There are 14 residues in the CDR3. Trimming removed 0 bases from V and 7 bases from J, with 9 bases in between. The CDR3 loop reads CAISESGAPEKLFF. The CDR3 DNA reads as TGTGCCATCAGTGAGTCGGGAGCCCCTGAAAAACTGTTTTTT.

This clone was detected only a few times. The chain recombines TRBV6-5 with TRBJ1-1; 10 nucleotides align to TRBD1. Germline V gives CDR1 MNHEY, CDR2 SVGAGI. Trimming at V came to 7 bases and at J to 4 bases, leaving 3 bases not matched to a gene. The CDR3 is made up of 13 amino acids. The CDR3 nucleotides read TGTGCCAGCAAGGACAGGGGGGGCACTGAAGCTTTCTTT. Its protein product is CASKDRGGTEAFF.

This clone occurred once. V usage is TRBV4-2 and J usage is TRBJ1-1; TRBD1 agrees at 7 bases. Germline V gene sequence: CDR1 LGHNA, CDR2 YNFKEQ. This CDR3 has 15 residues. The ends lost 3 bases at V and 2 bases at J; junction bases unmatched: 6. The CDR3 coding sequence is TGTGCCAGCAGCCACCGACAGGGTGGAAACACTGAAGCTTTCTTT. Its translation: CASSHRQGGNTEAFF.

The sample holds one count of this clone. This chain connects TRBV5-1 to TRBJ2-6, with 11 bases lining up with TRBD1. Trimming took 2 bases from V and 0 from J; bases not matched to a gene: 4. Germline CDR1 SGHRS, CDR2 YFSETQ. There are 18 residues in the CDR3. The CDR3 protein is CASSFRGQGGSGANVLTF. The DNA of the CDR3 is TGCGCCAGCAGCTTCAGGGGACAGGGGGGCTCTGGGGCCAACGTCCTGACTTTC.

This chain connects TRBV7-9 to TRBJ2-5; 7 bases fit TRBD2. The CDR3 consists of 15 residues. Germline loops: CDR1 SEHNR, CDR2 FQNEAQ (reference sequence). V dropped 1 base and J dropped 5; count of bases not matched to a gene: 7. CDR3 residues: CASSLGSSGGETQYF. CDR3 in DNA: TGTGCCAGCAGCTTAGGGTCTTCGGGGGGTGAGACCCAGTACTTC.

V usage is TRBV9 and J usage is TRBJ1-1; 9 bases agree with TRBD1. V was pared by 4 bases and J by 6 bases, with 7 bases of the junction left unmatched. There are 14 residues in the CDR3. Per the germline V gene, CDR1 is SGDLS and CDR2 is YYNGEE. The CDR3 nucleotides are TGTGCCAGCAGCCAAGGGACAGGGACATCTGAAGCTTTCTTT. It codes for CASSQGTGTSEAFF.

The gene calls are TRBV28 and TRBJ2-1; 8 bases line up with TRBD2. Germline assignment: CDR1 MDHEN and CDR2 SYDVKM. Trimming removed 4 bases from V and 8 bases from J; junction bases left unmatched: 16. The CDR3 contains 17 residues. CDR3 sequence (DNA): TGTGCCAGCAGTTCCCTCCCTCGGAGCGGGAGTAGGTATGAGCAGTTCTTC. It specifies CASSSLPRSGSRYEQFF. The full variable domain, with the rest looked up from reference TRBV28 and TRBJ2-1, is DVKVTQSSRYLVKRTGEKVFLECVQDMDHENMFWYRQDPGLGLRLIYFSYDVKMKEKGDIPEGYSVSREKKERFSLILESASTNQTSMYLCASSSLPRSGSRYEQFFGPGTRLTVL.

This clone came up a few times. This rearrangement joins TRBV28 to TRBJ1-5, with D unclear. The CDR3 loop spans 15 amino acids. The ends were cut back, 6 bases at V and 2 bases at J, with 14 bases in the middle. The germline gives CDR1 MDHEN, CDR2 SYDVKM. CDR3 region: CASRPRQRRNQPQHF. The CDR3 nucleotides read TGTGCCAGCAGACCGCGGCAGCGCCGCAATCAGCCCCAGCATTTT.

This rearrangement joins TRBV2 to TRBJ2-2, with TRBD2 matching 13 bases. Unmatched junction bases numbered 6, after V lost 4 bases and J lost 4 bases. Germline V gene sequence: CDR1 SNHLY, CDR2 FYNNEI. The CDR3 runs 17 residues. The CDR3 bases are TGTGCCAGCAGTGGACTAGCGGGAGGCCCGGGCACCGGGGAGCTGTTTTTT. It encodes CASSGLAGGPGTGELFF.